This TCR beta chain stems from a study of T cells in women clearing cervical HPV infection. Using immunoSEQ multiplex PCR, the repertoire was profiled, and TCRdb retains in-frame clones only, with some absent. Found here are fewer than 50,000 clones; the top ten clones hold 7.6%. For this clone: The CDR3 end is not reached by the read, which stops 3 residues before it; the germline J gene fills it in.

The germline V gene has CDR1 LNHDA and CDR2 SQIVND (reference sequence). V gave up 7 bases and J gave up 4 bases, with 7 bases separating them. The CDR3 is 12 amino acids. Sequencing input: blood buffy coat. The clonotype originates from a woman between 18 and 70 years old with a cervical HPV16 infection that either progressed to CIN3+ or cleared (not recorded which). This chain joins TRBV19 and TRBJ2-2, with D hard to call. CDR3 sequence reads: CASKAGTGELFF. CDR3 DNA (partial): TGTGCCAGTAAGGCAGGCACCGGGGAG.